A selection of T cell receptor beta chains follows, all from one sample in a study of identical twins. One entry per CDR3 protein results from TCRdb running MiXCR on the 5' RACE reads. The sample yields 600,000 to 850,000 distinct CDR3 sequences, 15% to 20% seen once. This same sample was also part of a study on T cells expressing NK-cell markers.

The specimen was PBMCs. The receptors were sampled from a woman between 18 and 29 years old in good health. Both conserved end residues are part of each CDR3. The D gene is left open where the match is weak. Not every row has a clone size; where given, it reads once, few, many or a size class.

CDR3 protein: CATSVSGAETQYF
CDR3 DNA: TGTGCCACCAGTGTATCGGGAGCAGAGACCCAGTACTTC
CDR3 length: 13
D gene: .
V gene: TRBV24-1
clone size: .
J gene: TRBJ2-5

CDR3 protein: CASSYKGGGGDTQYF
CDR3 DNA: TGTGCCAGCAGTTATAAGGGGGGCGGCGGAGATACGCAGTATTTT
CDR3 length: 15
D gene: .
V gene: TRBV6-2/TRBV6-3
clone size: .
J gene: TRBJ2-3

CDR3 protein: CASSHPGLISGNTIYF
CDR3 DNA: TGTGCCAGCAGTCATCCGGGACTGATCTCTGGAAACACCATATATTTT
CDR3 length: 16
D gene: .
V gene: TRBV12-3/TRBV12-4
clone size: .
J gene: TRBJ1-3

CDR3 protein: CSVGGHSSGYTF
CDR3 DNA: TGCAGCGTAGGTGGACACAGCAGTGGCTACACCTTC
CDR3 length: 12
D gene: .
V gene: TRBV29-1
clone size: .
J gene: TRBJ1-2

CDR3 protein: CAISESISTDTQYF
CDR3 DNA: TGTGCCATCAGTGAGTCGATCAGCACAGATACGCAGTATTTT
CDR3 length: 14
D gene: .
V gene: TRBV10-3
clone size: .
J gene: TRBJ2-3

CDR3 protein: CATFSGRAPYNEQFF
CDR3 DNA: TGTGCCACCTTTAGCGGGAGGGCCCCATACAATGAGCAGTTCTTC
CDR3 length: 15
D gene: TRBD2
V gene: TRBV2
clone size: once
J gene: TRBJ2-1

CDR3 protein: CSASRLADYNEQFF
CDR3 DNA: TGCAGTGCTAGTCGACTAGCGGACTACAATGAGCAGTTCTTC
CDR3 length: 14
D gene: TRBD2
V gene: TRBV20-1
clone size: .
J gene: TRBJ2-1

CDR3 protein: CASSLRTSEDNEQFF
CDR3 DNA: TGCGCCAGCAGCTTGAGGACTAGCGAGGACAATGAGCAGTTCTTC
CDR3 length: 15
D gene: TRBD2
V gene: TRBV5-1
clone size: .
J gene: TRBJ2-1

CDR3 protein: CASRPTGQMGTQYF
CDR3 DNA: TGTGCCAGCAGACCGACAGGGCAAATGGGGACCCAGTACTTC
CDR3 length: 14
D gene: TRBD1
V gene: TRBV12-3/TRBV12-4
clone size: few
J gene: TRBJ2-5

CDR3 protein: CASSLSRQDETQYF
CDR3 DNA: TGTGCCAGCAGCTTGTCCCGACAGGATGAGACCCAGTACTTC
CDR3 length: 14
D gene: .
V gene: TRBV5-4
clone size: many
J gene: TRBJ2-5

CDR3 protein: CASSGWGETQYF
CDR3 DNA: TGTGCCAGCAGTGGTTGGGGGGAGACCCAGTACTTC
CDR3 length: 12
D gene: .
V gene: TRBV25-1
clone size: few
J gene: TRBJ2-5

CDR3 protein: CASSPSVSGGPSYNEQFF
CDR3 DNA: TGTGCCAGCAGCCCCTCGGTGTCGGGAGGGCCCTCCTACAATGAGCAGTTCTTC
CDR3 length: 18
D gene: TRBD2
V gene: TRBV11-2
clone size: .
J gene: TRBJ2-1

CDR3 protein: CASSPEFYGYTF
CDR3 DNA: TGCGCCAGCAGCCCGGAGTTCTATGGCTACACCTTC
CDR3 length: 12
D gene: .
V gene: TRBV5-1
clone size: .
J gene: TRBJ1-2

CDR3 protein: CASSARAGGNTGELFF
CDR3 DNA: TGCGCCAGCAGTGCCCGAGCGGGAGGGAACACCGGGGAGCTGTTTTTT
CDR3 length: 16
D gene: TRBD2
V gene: TRBV10-1
clone size: few
J gene: TRBJ2-2

CDR3 protein: CSARGRFITDTQYF
CDR3 DNA: TGCAGTGCTAGAGGGCGGTTTATAACAGATACGCAGTATTTT
CDR3 length: 14
D gene: .
V gene: TRBV20-1
clone size: many
J gene: TRBJ2-3

CDR3 protein: CASSLGAGSGANVLTF
CDR3 DNA: TGTGCCAGCAGCTTAGGGGCCGGGTCTGGGGCCAACGTCCTGACTTTC
CDR3 length: 16
D gene: .
V gene: TRBV7-2
clone size: few
J gene: TRBJ2-6

CDR3 protein: CASSYPTGLQYF
CDR3 DNA: TGTGCCAGCAGTTACCCGACGGGTCTGCAGTATTTT
CDR3 length: 12
D gene: .
V gene: TRBV6-5
clone size: few
J gene: TRBJ2-3

CDR3 protein: CASSLGQGHLNTEAFF
CDR3 DNA: TGCGCCAGCAGCCTGGGACAGGGCCATTTGAACACTGAAGCTTTCTTT
CDR3 length: 16
D gene: TRBD1
V gene: TRBV5-1
clone size: .
J gene: TRBJ1-1

CDR3 protein: CASSLFGREGGEQYF
CDR3 DNA: TGTGCCAGCAGCTTATTCGGGCGGGAGGGCGGCGAGCAGTACTTC
CDR3 length: 15
D gene: TRBD2
V gene: TRBV7-9
clone size: .
J gene: TRBJ2-7

CDR3 protein: CASSPGQMNTGELFF
CDR3 DNA: TGTGCCAGCAGTCCGGGACAGATGAACACCGGGGAGCTGTTTTTT
CDR3 length: 15
D gene: TRBD1
V gene: TRBV12-3/TRBV12-4
clone size: .
J gene: TRBJ2-2

CDR3 protein: CASSYSKGSLSGELFF
CDR3 DNA: TGTGCCAGCAGTTACTCAAAGGGAAGTTTATCGGGGGAGCTGTTTTTT
CDR3 length: 16
D gene: .
V gene: TRBV6-5
clone size: .
J gene: TRBJ2-2

CDR3 protein: CATSRPSYEQYF
CDR3 DNA: TGTGCCACCAGCAGGCCGTCCTACGAGCAGTACTTC
CDR3 length: 12
D gene: .
V gene: TRBV15
clone size: .
J gene: TRBJ2-7

CDR3 protein: CASSRSRGGGAYNEQFF
CDR3 DNA: TGTGCCAGCAGCAGATCGCGCGGCGGAGGCGCCTACAATGAGCAGTTCTTC
CDR3 length: 17
D gene: .
V gene: TRBV14
clone size: .
J gene: TRBJ2-1

CDR3 protein: CASSRQGGLITGELFF
CDR3 DNA: TGTGCCAGCAGCCGACAGGGTGGATTGATCACCGGGGAGCTGTTTTTT
CDR3 length: 16
D gene: TRBD1
V gene: TRBV28
clone size: .
J gene: TRBJ2-2

CDR3 protein: CASSLRSGTSGKNEQYF
CDR3 DNA: TGTGCCAGCAGCTTAAGGTCCGGGACTAGCGGGAAGAACGAGCAGTACTTC
CDR3 length: 17
D gene: TRBD2
V gene: TRBV7-8
clone size: .
J gene: TRBJ2-7

CDR3 protein: CASRSNLNTEAFF
CDR3 DNA: TGTGCCAGCAGGTCGAATTTGAACACTGAAGCTTTCTTT
CDR3 length: 13
D gene: .
V gene: TRBV27
clone size: .
J gene: TRBJ1-1

CDR3 protein: CATAVVTGWDTEAFF
CDR3 DNA: TGTGCCACAGCCGTCGTTACAGGGTGGGACACTGAAGCTTTCTTT
CDR3 length: 15
D gene: .
V gene: TRBV10-3
clone size: .
J gene: TRBJ1-1

CDR3 protein: CASSPLPSPAEQYF
CDR3 DNA: TGTGCCAGCAGCCCACTCCCCAGCCCCGCCGAGCAGTACTTC
CDR3 length: 14
D gene: .
V gene: TRBV9
clone size: .
J gene: TRBJ2-7

CDR3 protein: CASSLQGLEAFF
CDR3 DNA: TGTGCCAGCAGCCTACAGGGGCTTGAAGCTTTCTTT
CDR3 length: 12
D gene: TRBD1
V gene: TRBV7-2
clone size: .
J gene: TRBJ1-1

CDR3 protein: CASTLSGSFSSYNEQFF
CDR3 DNA: TGTGCCAGCACCCTGAGTGGATCTTTCAGCTCCTACAATGAGCAGTTCTTC
CDR3 length: 17
D gene: .
V gene: TRBV12-3/TRBV12-4
clone size: many
J gene: TRBJ2-1

CDR3 protein: CSASKDTTDTQYF
CDR3 DNA: TGCAGTGCTAGTAAGGACACTACAGATACGCAGTATTTT
CDR3 length: 13
D gene: .
V gene: TRBV20-1
clone size: .
J gene: TRBJ2-3

CDR3 protein: CASSYSRRTEQFF
CDR3 DNA: TGTGCCAGCAGTTACTCGCGCAGGACTGAGCAGTTCTTC
CDR3 length: 13
D gene: .
V gene: TRBV6-5
clone size: few
J gene: TRBJ2-1

CDR3 protein: CASSLSGGAAFF
CDR3 DNA: TGTGCCAGCAGCTTATCGGGAGGTGCAGCTTTCTTT
CDR3 length: 12
D gene: .
V gene: TRBV5-5
clone size: many
J gene: TRBJ1-1

CDR3 protein: CASSLGDPMNTEAFF
CDR3 DNA: TGTGCCAGCAGCTTAGGGGACCCTATGAACACTGAAGCTTTCTTT
CDR3 length: 15
D gene: .
V gene: TRBV7-8
clone size: .
J gene: TRBJ1-1

CDR3 protein: CASSWDRAGTEAFF
CDR3 DNA: TGTGCCAGCAGCTGGGACAGGGCGGGCACTGAAGCTTTCTTT
CDR3 length: 14
D gene: TRBD1
V gene: TRBV7-2
clone size: few
J gene: TRBJ1-1

CDR3 protein: CASSVGTTDTQYF
CDR3 DNA: TGCGCCAGCAGCGTAGGGACCACAGATACGCAGTATTTT
CDR3 length: 13
D gene: .
V gene: TRBV5-1
clone size: .
J gene: TRBJ2-3

CDR3 protein: CASSNPGLAAEAFF
CDR3 DNA: TGTGCCAGCAGTAACCCGGGATTGGCGGCTGAAGCTTTCTTT
CDR3 length: 14
D gene: .
V gene: TRBV6-5
clone size: few
J gene: TRBJ1-1

CDR3 protein: CASSLRWGEQYF
CDR3 DNA: TGTGCCAGCAGCCTACGCTGGGGCGAGCAGTACTTC
CDR3 length: 12
D gene: .
V gene: TRBV7-2
clone size: .
J gene: TRBJ2-7

CDR3 protein: CASSLGGKATDTQYF
CDR3 DNA: TGCGCCAGCAGCTTGGGGGGGAAGGCGACAGATACGCAGTATTTT
CDR3 length: 15
D gene: .
V gene: TRBV5-1
clone size: few
J gene: TRBJ2-3

CDR3 protein: CASSVFGVDEQYF
CDR3 DNA: TGCGCCAGCAGCGTGTTCGGGGTTGACGAGCAGTACTTC
CDR3 length: 13
D gene: .
V gene: TRBV5-1
clone size: .
J gene: TRBJ2-7

CDR3 protein: CSAGRGGAYEQYF
CDR3 DNA: TGCAGTGCCGGGCGTGGGGGGGCCTACGAGCAGTACTTC
CDR3 length: 13
D gene: TRBD2
V gene: TRBV20-1
clone size: few
J gene: TRBJ2-7

CDR3 protein: CASNPFTGANVLTF
CDR3 DNA: TGTGCCAGCAACCCCTTTACTGGGGCCAACGTCCTGACTTTC
CDR3 length: 14
D gene: .
V gene: TRBV5-5
clone size: .
J gene: TRBJ2-6

CDR3 protein: CAIRLTGNYGYTF
CDR3 DNA: TGTGCCATCAGGTTGACAGGGAATTATGGCTACACCTTC
CDR3 length: 13
D gene: TRBD1
V gene: TRBV10-3
clone size: .
J gene: TRBJ1-2

CDR3 protein: CASSRGTGGEQYF
CDR3 DNA: TGCGCCAGCAGCCGCGGGACAGGAGGCGAGCAGTACTTC
CDR3 length: 13
D gene: TRBD1
V gene: TRBV4-1
clone size: .
J gene: TRBJ2-7

CDR3 protein: CASSYKRGGGDTQYF
CDR3 DNA: TGTGCCAGCAGTTACAAGCGGGGTGGGGGAGATACGCAGTATTTT
CDR3 length: 15
D gene: TRBD2
V gene: TRBV2
clone size: .
J gene: TRBJ2-3

CDR3 protein: CASSLAETSGLKETQYF
CDR3 DNA: TGCGCCAGCAGCTTGGCTGAGACTAGCGGCTTGAAGGAGACCCAGTACTTC
CDR3 length: 17
D gene: TRBD2
V gene: TRBV5-1
clone size: many
J gene: TRBJ2-5

CDR3 protein: CASRGTSRTEAFF
CDR3 DNA: TGTGCCAGCAGAGGGACATCGCGCACTGAAGCTTTCTTT
CDR3 length: 13
D gene: .
V gene: TRBV2
clone size: .
J gene: TRBJ1-1

CDR3 protein: CSAKGTGELFF
CDR3 DNA: TGCAGCGCTAAGGGCACCGGGGAGCTGTTTTTT
CDR3 length: 11
D gene: .
V gene: TRBV29-1
clone size: few
J gene: TRBJ2-2

CDR3 protein: CSARTSASYEQYF
CDR3 DNA: TGCAGCGCTCGGACTAGCGCCTCCTACGAGCAGTACTTC
CDR3 length: 13
D gene: TRBD2
V gene: TRBV29-1
clone size: .
J gene: TRBJ2-7

CDR3 protein: CAWSGGSGTDTQYF
CDR3 DNA: TGTGCCTGGAGTGGCGGGAGCGGCACAGATACGCAGTATTTT
CDR3 length: 14
D gene: TRBD2
V gene: TRBV30
clone size: few
J gene: TRBJ2-3